This T cell receptor (beta chain) came from a study of T-cell memory formation after mild COVID-19. V trimming: 4 bases; J trimming: 0 bases; junction bases outside the gene matches: 8. Germline V gene sequence: CDR1 MNHNY, CDR2 SVGAGI (reference sequence). The CDR3 loop spans 16 amino acids. Findings of the study overall: CD4+ contracting clones were mainly CM and EM; CD8+ ones, EMRA.

In its sample, this clonotype was seen a few times. Its antigen is still unknown. Using its own MiXCR run on the 5' RACE reads, TCRdb lists one record per CDR3 protein. Among roughly 560,000 distinct CDR3 sequences listed, over 20% were seen once. The chain employs TRBV6-6 and TRBJ1-2, with TRBD1 matching over 7 bases. The sequencing sample was made of PBMCs or a T cell subset sorted from them (not recorded which). This TCR was recovered from an adult woman who had mild COVID-19 (a few samples of this study predate the infection). Cell type and time point are not known. This CDR3 is CASSWTGLVANYGYTF. DNA of the CDR3: TGTGCCAGCAGTTGGACAGGCCTGGTGGCTAACTATGGCTACACCTTC.